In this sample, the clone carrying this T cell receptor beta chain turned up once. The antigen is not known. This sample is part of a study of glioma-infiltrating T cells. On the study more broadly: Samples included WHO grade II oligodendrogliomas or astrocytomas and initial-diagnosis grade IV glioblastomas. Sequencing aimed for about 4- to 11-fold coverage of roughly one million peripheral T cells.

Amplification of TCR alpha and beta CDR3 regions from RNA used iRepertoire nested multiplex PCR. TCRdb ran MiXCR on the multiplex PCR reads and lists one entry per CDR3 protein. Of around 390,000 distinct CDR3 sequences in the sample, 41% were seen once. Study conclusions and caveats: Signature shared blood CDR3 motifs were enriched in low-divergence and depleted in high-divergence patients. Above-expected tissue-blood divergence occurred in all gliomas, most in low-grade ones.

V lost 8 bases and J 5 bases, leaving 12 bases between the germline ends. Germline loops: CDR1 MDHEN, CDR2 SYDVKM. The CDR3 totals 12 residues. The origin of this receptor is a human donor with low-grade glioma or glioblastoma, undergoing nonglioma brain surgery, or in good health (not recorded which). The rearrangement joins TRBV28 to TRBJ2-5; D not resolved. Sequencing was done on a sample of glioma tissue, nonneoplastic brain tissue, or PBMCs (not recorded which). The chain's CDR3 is CASRSRVETQYF. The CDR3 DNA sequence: TGTGCCAGCCGGTCCCGCGTGGAGACCCAGTACTTC.